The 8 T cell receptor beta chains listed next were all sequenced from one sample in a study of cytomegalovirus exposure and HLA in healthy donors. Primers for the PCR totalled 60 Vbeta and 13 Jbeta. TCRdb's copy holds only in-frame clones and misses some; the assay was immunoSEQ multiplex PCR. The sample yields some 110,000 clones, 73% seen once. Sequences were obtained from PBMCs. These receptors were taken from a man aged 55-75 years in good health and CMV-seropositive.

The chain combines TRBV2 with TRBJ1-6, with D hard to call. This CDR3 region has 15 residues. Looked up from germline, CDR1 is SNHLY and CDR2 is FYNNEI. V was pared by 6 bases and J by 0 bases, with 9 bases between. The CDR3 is CASRTEGSYNSPLHF. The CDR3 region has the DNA TGTGCCAGCAGGACCGAGGGCTCCTATAATTCACCCCTCCACTTT.

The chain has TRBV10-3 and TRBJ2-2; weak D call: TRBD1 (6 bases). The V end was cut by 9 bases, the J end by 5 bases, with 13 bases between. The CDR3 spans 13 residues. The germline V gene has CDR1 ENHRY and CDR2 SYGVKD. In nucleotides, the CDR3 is TGTGCCATTCTCAGAGGGGGAACCGGGGAGCTGTTTTTT. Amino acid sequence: CAILRGGTGELFF.

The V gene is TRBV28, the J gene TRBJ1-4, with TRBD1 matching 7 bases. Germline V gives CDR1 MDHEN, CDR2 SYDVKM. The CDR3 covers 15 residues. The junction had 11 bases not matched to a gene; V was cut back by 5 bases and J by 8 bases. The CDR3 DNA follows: TGTGCCAGCAGTCGGAGGACAGGTGGATTAGAAAAACTGTTTTTT. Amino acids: CASSRRTGGLEKLFF.

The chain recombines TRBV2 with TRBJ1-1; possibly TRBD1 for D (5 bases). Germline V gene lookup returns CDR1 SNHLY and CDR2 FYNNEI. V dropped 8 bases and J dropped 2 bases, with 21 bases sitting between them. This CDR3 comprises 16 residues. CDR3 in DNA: TGTGCCAGCCGGAGGGTGGGAGAAGGGGTTAACACTGAAGCTTTCTTT. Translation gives CASRRVGEGVNTEAFF.

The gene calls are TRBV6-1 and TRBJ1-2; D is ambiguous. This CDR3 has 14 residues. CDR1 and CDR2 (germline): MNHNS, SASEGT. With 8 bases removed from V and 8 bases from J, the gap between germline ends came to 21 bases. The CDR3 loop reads CASQTSGWGRGYTF. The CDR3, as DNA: TGTGCCAGCCAGACCTCGGGGTGGGGTAGGGGCTACACCTTC.

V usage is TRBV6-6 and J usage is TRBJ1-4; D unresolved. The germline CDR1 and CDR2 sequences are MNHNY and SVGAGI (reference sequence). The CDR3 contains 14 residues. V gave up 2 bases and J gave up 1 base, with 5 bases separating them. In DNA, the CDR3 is TGTGCCAGCAGTTACCCCCTAACTAATGAAAAACTGTTTTTT. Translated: CASSYPLTNEKLFF.

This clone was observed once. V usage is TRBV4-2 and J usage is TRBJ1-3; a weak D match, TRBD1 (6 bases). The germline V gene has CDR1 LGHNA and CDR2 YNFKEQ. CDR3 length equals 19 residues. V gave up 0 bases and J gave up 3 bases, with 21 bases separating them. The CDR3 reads CASSQDRGTTGRLGNTIYF. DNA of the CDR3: TGTGCCAGCAGCCAAGATAGGGGGACGACGGGGCGCCTTGGAAACACCATATATTTT.

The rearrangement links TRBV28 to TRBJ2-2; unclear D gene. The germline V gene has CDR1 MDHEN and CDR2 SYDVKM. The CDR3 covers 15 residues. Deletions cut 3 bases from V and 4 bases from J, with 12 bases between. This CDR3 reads CASSFNPGSTGELFF. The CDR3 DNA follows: TGTGCCAGCAGTTTCAACCCCGGTAGCACCGGGGAGCTGTTTTTT.